The T cell receptor beta chain under discussion was sequenced for a study of PD-1 blockade in classical Hodgkin lymphoma. Study overall: Each patient was given nivolumab 3 mg/kg through a vein every 2 weeks. General observations from the study: Some patients started nivolumab under 1 year after ASCT, and they were excluded. Baseline TCR diversity was reportedly lower in newly diagnosed patients than healthy donors.

The CDR3 consists of 14 residues. Germline V CDR1 and CDR2: SGHTA, FQGTGA. Trimming took 5 bases from V and 4 from J, leaving 15 bases between them. Sequencing was performed with immunoSEQ multiplex PCR; in TCRdb, only in-frame clones are kept and a portion is missing. The top ten hold approximately 2.4% of the sample, which has approximately 79,000 clones, nearly 95% seen once. Each patient's relapse followed autologous stem cell transplantation, and brentuximab vedotin exposure varied. Note on this clone: Antigen specificity is unknown.

The starting material was peripheral blood mononuclear cells (PBMCs), obtained before the second cycle of nivolumab. The chain joins TRBV7-3 to TRBJ2-7; tentatively, D is TRBD2 (6 bases). The receptor was isolated from a human donor with classical Hodgkin lymphoma. CDR3 sequence reads: CASSIVPEGYEQYF. DNA of the CDR3: TGTGCCAGCAGCATCGTCCCGGAGGGATACGAGCAGTACTTC.